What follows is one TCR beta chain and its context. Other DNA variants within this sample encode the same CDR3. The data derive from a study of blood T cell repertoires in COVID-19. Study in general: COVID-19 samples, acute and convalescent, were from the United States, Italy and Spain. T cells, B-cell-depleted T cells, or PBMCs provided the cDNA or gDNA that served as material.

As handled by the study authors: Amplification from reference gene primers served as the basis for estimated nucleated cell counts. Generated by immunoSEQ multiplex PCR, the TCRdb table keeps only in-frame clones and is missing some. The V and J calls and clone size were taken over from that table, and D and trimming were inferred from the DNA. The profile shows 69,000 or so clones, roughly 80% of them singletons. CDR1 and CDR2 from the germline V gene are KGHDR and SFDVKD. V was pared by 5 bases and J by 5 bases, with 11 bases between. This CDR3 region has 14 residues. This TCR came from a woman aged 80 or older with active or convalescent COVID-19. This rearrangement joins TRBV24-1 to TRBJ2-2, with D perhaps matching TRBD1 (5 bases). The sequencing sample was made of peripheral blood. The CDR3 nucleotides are TGTGCCACCAGTGGCCAGGGTGCGACCGGGGAGCTGTTTTTT. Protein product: CATSGQGATGELFF.